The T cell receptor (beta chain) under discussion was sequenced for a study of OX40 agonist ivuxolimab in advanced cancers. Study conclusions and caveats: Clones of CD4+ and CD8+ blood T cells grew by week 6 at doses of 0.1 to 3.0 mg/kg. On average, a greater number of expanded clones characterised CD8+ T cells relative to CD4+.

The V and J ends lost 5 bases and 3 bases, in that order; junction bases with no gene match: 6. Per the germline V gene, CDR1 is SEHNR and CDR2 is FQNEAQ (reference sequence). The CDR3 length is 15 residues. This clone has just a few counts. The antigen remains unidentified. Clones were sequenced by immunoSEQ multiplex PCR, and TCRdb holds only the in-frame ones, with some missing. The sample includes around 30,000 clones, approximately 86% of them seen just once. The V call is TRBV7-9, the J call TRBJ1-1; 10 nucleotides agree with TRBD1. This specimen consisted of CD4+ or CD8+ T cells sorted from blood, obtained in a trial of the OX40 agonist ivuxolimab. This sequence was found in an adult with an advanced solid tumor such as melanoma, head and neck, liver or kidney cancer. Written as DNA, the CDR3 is TGTGCCAGCAGCCCGGACAGGGGGTGGGACACTGAAGCTTTCTTT. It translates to CASSPDRGWDTEAFF.